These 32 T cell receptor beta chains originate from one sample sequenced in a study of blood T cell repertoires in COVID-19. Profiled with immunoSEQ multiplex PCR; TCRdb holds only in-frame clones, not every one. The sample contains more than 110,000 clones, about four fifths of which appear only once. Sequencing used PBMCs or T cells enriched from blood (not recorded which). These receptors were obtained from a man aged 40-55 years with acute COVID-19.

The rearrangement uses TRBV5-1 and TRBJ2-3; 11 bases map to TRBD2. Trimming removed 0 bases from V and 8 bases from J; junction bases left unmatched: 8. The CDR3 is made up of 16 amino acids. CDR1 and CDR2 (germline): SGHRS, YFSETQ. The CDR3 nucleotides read TGCGCCAGCAGCTTGGTATTAGCGGGAGGGCCCGGTACGCAGTATTTT. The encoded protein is CASSLVLAGGPGTQYF.

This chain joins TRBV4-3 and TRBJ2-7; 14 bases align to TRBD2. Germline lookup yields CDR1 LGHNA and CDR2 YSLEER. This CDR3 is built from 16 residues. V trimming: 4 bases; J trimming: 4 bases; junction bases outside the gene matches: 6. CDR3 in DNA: TGCGCCAGCAGCCGAACCGGGACTAGCGGGAGTTACGAGCAGTACTTC. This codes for CASSRTGTSGSYEQYF.

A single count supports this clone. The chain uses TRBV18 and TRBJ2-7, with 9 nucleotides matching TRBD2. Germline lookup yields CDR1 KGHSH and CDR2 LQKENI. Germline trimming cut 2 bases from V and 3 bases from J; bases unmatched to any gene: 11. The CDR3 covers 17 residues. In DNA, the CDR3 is TGTGCCAGCTCACCAGGGGTCTTAGCGGGAGAGCTCTACGAGCAGTACTTC. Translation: CASSPGVLAGELYEQYF. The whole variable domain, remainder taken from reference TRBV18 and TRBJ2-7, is NAGVMQNPRHLVRRRGQEARLRCSPMKGHSHVYWYRQLPEEGLKFMVYLQKENIIDESGMPKERFSAEFPKEGPSILRIQQVVRGDSAAYFCASSPGVLAGELYEQYFGPGTRLTVT.

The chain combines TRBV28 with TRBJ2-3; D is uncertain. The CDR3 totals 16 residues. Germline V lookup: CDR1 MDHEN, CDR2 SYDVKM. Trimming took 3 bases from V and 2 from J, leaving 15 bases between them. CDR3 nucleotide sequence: TGTGCCAGCAGTTTTGGCTTCTCGGGTTACACAGATACGCAGTATTTT. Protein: CASSFGFSGYTDTQYF.

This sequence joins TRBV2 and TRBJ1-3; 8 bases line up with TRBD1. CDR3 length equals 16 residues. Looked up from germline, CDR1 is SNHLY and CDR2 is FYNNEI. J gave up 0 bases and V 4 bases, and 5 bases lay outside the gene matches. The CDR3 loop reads CASSVHRGISGNTIYF. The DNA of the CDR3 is TGTGCCAGCAGTGTTCACAGGGGGATCTCTGGAAACACCATATATTTT.

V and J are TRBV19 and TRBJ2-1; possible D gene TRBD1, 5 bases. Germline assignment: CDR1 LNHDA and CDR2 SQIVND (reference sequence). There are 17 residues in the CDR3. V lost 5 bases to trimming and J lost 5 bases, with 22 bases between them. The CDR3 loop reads CASSAQGVAGPHNEQFF. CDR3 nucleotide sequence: TGTGCCAGTAGTGCCCAGGGCGTGGCAGGGCCGCACAATGAGCAGTTCTTC.

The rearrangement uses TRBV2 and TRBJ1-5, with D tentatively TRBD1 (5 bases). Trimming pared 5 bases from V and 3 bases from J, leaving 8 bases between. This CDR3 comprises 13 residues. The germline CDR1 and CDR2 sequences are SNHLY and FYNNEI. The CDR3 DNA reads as TGTGCCAGCAGTTACAGGTCCAATCAGCCCCAGCATTTT. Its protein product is CASSYRSNQPQHF.

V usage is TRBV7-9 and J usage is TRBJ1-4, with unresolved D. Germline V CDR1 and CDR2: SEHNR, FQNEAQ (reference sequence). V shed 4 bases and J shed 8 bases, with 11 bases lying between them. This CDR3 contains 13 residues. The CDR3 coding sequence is TGTGCCAGCAGCTCCGGGAGGAGAGAAAAACTGTTTTTT. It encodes CASSSGRREKLFF.

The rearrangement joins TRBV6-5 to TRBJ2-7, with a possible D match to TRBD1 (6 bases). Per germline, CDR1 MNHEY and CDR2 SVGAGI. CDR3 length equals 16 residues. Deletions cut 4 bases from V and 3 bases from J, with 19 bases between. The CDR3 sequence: CASSSPHWTENYEQYF. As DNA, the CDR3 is TGTGCCAGCAGTTCCCCCCATTGGACAGAGAACTACGAGCAGTACTTC.

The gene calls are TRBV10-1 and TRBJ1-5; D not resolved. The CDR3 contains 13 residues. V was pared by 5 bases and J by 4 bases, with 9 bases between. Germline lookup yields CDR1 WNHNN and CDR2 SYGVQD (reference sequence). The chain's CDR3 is CASSLAGNQPQHF. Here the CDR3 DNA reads TGCGCCAGCAGTCTAGCGGGGAATCAGCCCCAGCATTTT.

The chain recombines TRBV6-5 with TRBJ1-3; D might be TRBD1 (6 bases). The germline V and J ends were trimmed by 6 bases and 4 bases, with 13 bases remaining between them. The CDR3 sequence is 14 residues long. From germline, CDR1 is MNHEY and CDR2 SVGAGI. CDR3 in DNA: TGTGCCAGCAGGTCACAGGGAACGGGAAACACCATATATTTT. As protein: CASRSQGTGNTIYF.

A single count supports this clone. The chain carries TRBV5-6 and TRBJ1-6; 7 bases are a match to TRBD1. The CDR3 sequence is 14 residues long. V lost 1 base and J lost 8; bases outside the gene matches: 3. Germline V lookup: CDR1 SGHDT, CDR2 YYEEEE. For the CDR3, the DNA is TGTGCCAGCAGCTTGTACAGGGGAGATTCACCCCTCCACTTT. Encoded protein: CASSLYRGDSPLHF.

CDR3 coding DNA: TGTGCCAGCAGCGCGGACTCACGCCATGGCTACACCTTC. As protein: CASSADSRHGYTF. V usage is TRBV7-9 and J usage is TRBJ1-2; the D is unclear. Trimming removed 5 bases from V and 6 bases from J, with 13 bases in between. Germline lookup yields CDR1 SEHNR and CDR2 FQNEAQ (reference sequence). The CDR3 loop spans 13 amino acids.

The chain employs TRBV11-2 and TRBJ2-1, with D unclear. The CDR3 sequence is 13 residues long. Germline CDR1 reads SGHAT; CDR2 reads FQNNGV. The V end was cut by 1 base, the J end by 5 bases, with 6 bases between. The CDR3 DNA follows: TGTGCCAGCAGCTTAGCCAGGAACAATGAGCAGTTCTTC. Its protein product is CASSLARNNEQFF.

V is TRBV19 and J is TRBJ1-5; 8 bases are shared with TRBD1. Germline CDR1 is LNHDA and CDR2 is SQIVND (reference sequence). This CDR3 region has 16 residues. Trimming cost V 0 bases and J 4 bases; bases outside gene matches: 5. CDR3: CASSIDDRGSNQPQHF. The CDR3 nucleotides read TGTGCCAGTAGTATAGATGACAGGGGCTCAAATCAGCCCCAGCATTTT.

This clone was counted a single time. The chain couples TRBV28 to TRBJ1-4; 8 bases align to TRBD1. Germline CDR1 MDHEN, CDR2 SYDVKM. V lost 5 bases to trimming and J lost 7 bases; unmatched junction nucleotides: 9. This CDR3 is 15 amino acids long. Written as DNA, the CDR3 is TGTGCCAGCAGTCCAGGACAGGGCGTGGGTGAAAAACTGTTTTTT. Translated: CASSPGQGVGEKLFF. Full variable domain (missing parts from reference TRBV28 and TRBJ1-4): DVKVTQSSRYLVKRTGEKVFLECVQDMDHENMFWYRQDPGLGLRLIYFSYDVKMKEKGDIPEGYSVSREKKERFSLILESASTNQTSMYLCASSPGQGVGEKLFFGSGTQLSVL.

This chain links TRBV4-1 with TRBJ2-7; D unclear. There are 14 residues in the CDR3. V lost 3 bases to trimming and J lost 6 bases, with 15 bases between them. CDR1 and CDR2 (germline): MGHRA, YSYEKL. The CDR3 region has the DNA TGCGCCAGCAGCCAGACCTCGTCCCGGAGCGAGCAGTACTTC. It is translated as CASSQTSSRSEQYF.

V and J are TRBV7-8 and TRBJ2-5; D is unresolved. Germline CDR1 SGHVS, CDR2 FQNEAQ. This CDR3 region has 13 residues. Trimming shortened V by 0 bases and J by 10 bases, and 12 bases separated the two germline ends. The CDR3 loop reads CASSLAASGLQYF. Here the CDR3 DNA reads TGTGCCAGCAGCTTAGCGGCGTCTGGGCTCCAGTACTTC.

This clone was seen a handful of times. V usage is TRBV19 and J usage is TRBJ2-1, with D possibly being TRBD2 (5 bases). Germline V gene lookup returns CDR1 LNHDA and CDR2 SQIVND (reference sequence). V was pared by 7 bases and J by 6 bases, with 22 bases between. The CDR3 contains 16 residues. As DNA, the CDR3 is TGTGCCAGTACCAAACTAGGACGGGGTATAGGCAATGAGCAGTTCTTC. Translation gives CASTKLGRGIGNEQFF.

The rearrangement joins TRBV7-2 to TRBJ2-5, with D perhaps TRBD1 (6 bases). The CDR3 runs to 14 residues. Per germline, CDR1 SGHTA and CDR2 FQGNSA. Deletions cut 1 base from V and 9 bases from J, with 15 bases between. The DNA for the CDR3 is TGTGCCAGCAGCTTAGATGCCAGGGGTTTGGCCCAGTACTTC. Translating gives CASSLDARGLAQYF.

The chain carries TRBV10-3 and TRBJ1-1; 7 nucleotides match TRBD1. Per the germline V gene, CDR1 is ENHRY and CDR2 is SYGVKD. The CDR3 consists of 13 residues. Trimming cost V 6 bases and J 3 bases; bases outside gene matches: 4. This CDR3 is CAIRQGSDTEAFF. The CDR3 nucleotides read TGTGCCATCAGACAGGGGTCGGACACTGAAGCTTTCTTT.

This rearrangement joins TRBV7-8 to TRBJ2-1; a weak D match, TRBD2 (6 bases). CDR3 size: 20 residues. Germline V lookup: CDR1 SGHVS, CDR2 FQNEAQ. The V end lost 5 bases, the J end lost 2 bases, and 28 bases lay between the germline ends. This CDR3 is CASSLAVRYLQRVTYNEQFF. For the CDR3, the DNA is TGTGCCAGCAGCCTTGCTGTTAGGTACCTCCAGCGGGTTACCTACAATGAGCAGTTCTTC.

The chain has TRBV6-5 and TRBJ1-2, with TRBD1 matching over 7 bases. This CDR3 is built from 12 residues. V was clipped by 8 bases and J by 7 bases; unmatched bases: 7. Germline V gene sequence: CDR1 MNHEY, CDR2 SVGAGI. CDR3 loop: CASGQGDTGYTF. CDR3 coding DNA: TGTGCCAGCGGGCAGGGGGATACTGGCTACACCTTC.

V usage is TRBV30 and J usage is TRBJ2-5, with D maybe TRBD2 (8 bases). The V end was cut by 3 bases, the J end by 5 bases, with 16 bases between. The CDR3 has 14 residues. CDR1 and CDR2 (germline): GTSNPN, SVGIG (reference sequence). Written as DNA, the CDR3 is TGTGCCTGGAGGGGAGTAGCGGGACAGGAGACCCAGTACTTC. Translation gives CAWRGVAGQETQYF.

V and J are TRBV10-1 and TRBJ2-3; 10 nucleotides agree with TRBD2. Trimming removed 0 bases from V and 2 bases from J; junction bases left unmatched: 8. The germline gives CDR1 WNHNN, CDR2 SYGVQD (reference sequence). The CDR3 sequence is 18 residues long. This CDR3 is CASSESPRTSGATDTQYF. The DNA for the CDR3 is TGCGCCAGCAGTGAGTCTCCGCGGACTAGCGGAGCCACAGATACGCAGTATTTT.

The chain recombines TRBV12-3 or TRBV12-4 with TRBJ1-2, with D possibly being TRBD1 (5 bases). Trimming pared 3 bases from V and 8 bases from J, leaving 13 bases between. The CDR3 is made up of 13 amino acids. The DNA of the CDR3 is TGTGCCAGCAGTTTGGGGGGGTTCAGCGGCTACACCTTC. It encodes CASSLGGFSGYTF.

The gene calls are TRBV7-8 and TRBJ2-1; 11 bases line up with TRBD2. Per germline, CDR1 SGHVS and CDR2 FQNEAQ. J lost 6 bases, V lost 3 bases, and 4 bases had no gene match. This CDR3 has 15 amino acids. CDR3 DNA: TGTGCCAGCAGCTTCAGTAGCGGGAGGGCCAATGAGCAGTTCTTC. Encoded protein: CASSFSSGRANEQFF.

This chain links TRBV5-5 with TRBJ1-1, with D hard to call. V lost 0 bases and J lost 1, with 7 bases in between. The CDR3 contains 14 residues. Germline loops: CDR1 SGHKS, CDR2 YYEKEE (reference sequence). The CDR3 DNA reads TGTGCCAGCAGCTTGGCCAGGAAGAACACTGAAGCTTTCTTT. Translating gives CASSLARKNTEAFF.

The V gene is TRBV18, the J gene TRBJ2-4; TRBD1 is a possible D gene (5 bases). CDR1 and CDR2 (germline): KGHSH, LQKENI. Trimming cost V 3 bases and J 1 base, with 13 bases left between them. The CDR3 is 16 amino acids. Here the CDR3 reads CASSPEGVKAKNIQYF. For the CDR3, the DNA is TGTGCCAGCTCACCTGAAGGGGTTAAGGCCAAAAACATTCAGTACTTC.

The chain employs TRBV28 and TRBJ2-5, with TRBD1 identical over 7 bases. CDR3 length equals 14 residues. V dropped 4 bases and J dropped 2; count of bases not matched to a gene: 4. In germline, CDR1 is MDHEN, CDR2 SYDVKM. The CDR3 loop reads CASSSRQGQETQYF. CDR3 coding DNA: TGTGCCAGCAGTTCTCGACAGGGACAAGAGACCCAGTACTTC.

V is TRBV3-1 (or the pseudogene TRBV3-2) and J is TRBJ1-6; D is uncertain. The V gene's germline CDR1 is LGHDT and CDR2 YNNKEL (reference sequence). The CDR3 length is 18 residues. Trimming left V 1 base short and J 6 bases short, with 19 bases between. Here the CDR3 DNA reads TGTGCCAGCAGCCAAGTTCTGCCGGGAACAGTAGGTAATTCACCCCTCCACTTT. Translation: CASSQVLPGTVGNSPLHF.

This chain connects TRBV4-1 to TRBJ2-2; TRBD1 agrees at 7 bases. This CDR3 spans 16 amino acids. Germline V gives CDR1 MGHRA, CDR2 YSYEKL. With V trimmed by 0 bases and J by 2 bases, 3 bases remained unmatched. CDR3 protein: CASSQETGTNTGELFF. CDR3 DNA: TGCGCCAGCAGCCAAGAGACAGGGACAAACACCGGGGAGCTGTTTTTT.